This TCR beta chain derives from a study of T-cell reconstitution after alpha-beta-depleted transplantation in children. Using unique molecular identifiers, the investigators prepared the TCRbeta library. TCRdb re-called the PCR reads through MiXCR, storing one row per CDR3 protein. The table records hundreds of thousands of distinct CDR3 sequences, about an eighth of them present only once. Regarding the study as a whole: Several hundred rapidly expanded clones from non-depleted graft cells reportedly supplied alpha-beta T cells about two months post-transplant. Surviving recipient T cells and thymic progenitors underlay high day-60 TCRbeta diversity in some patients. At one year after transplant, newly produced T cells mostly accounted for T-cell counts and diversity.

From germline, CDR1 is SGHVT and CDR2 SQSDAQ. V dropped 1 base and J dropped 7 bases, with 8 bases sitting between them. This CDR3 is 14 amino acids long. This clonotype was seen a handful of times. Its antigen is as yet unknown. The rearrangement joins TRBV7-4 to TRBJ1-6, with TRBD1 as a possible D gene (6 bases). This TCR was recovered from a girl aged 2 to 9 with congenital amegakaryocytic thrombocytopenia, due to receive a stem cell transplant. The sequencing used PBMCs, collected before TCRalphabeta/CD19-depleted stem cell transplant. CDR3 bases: TGTGCCAGCAGCTTAGAGGACAGAAATTCACCCCTCCACTTT. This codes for CASSLEDRNSPLHF.